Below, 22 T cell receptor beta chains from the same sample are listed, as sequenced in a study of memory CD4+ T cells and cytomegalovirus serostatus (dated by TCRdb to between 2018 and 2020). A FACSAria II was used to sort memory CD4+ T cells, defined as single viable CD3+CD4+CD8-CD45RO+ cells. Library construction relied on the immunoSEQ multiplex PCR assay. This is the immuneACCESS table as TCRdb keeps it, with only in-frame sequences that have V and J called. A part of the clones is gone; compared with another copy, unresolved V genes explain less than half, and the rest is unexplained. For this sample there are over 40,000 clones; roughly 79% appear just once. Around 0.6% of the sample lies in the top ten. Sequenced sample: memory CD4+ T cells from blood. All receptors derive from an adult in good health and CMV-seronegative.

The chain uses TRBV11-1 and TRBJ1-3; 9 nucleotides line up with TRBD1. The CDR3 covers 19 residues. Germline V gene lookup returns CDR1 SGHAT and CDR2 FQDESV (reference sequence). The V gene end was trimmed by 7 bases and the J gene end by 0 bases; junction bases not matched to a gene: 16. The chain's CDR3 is CASTNPRDRVSTSGNTIYF. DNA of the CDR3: TGTGCCAGCACCAACCCCCGGGACAGGGTTTCTACCTCTGGAAACACCATATATTTT.

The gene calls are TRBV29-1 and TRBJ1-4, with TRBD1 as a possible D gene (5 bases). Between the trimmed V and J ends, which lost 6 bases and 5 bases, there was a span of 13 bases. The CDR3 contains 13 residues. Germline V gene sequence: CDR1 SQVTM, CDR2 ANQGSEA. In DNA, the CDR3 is TGCAGCGTCGGGGACCTTACCAATGAAAAACTGTTTTTT. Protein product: CSVGDLTNEKLFF. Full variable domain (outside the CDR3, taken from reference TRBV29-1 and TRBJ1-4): SAVISQKPSRDICQRGTSLTIQCQVDSQVTMMFWYRQQPGQSLTLIATANQGSEATYESGFVIDKFPISRPNLTFSTLTVSNMSPEDSSIYLCSVGDLTNEKLFFGSGTQLSVL.

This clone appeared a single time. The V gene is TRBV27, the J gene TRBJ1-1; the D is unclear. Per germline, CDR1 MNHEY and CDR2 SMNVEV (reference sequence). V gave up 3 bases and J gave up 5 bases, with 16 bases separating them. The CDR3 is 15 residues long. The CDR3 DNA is TGTGCCAGCAGTTTCGCCTCCCCGAGAGTAACTGAAGCTTTCTTT. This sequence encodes CASSFASPRVTEAFF.

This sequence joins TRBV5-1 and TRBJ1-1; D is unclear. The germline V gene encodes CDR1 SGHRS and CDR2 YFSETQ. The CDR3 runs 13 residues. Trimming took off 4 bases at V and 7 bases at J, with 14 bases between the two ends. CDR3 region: CASSPEGGHEAFF. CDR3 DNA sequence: TGCGCCAGCAGCCCCGAAGGAGGCCATGAAGCTTTCTTT.

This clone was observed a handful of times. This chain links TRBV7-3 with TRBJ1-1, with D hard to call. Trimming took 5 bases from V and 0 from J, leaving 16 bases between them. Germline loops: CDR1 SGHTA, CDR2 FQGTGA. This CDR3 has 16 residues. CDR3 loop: CASSPARTGLNTEAFF. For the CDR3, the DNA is TGTGCCAGCAGCCCCGCCCGGACCGGATTGAACACTGAAGCTTTCTTT.

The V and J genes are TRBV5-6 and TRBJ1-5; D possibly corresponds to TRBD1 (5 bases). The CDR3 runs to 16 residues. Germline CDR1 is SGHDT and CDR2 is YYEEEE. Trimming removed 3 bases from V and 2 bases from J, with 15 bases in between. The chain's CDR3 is CASSYSGGIRNQPQHF. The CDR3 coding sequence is TGTGCCAGCAGCTACTCGGGGGGGATTCGCAATCAGCCCCAGCATTTT.

The CDR3 reads CSVHQGASETQYF. As DNA, the CDR3 is TGCAGCGTTCATCAGGGGGCTTCAGAGACCCAGTACTTC. V and J are TRBV29-1 and TRBJ2-5, with 8 bases fitting TRBD1. V shed 5 bases and J 4 bases; nucleotides not matched to a gene: 6. Germline V gives CDR1 SQVTM, CDR2 ANQGSEA. CDR3 length: 13 residues.

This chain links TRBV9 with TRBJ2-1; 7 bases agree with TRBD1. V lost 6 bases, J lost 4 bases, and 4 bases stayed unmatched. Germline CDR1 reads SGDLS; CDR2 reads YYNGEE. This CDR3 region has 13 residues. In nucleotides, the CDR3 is TGTGCCAGCACCGGACAGGATTACAATGAGCAGTTCTTC. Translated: CASTGQDYNEQFF.

The CDR3 DNA reads as TGTGCCAGCAGGAACGAACAGGGGGCCCTATACGAGCAGTACTTC. Protein: CASRNEQGALYEQYF. The rearrangement uses TRBV2 and TRBJ2-7, with 9 bases aligning to TRBD1. With V trimmed by 6 bases and J by 4 bases, 10 bases remained unmatched. The CDR3 spans 15 residues. Germline CDR1 is SNHLY and CDR2 is FYNNEI.

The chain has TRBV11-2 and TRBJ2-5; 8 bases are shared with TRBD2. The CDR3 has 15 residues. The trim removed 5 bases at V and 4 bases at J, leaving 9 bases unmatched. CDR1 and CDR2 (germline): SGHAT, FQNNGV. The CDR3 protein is CASSLAAGARETQYF. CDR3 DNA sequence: TGTGCCAGCAGCCTCGCAGCGGGGGCTCGAGAGACCCAGTACTTC.

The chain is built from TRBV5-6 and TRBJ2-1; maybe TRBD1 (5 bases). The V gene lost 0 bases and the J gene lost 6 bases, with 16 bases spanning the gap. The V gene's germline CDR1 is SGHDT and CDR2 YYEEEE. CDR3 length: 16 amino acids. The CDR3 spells CASSLGLDNVFNEQFF. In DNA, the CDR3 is TGTGCCAGCAGCTTGGGTTTGGACAACGTTTTCAATGAGCAGTTCTTC.

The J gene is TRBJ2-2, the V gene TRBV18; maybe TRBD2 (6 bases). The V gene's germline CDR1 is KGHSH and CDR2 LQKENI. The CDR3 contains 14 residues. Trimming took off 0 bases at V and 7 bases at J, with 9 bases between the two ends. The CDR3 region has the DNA TGTGCCAGCTCACCACCTAAGGGACTCGGGGAGCTGTTTTTT. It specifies CASSPPKGLGELFF.

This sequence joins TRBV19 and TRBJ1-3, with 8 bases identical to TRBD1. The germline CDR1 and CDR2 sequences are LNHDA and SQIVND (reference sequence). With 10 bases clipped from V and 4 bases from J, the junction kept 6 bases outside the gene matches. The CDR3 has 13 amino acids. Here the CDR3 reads CATQGQVGNTIYF. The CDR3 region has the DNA TGTGCCACCCAGGGACAGGTGGGAAACACCATATATTTT.

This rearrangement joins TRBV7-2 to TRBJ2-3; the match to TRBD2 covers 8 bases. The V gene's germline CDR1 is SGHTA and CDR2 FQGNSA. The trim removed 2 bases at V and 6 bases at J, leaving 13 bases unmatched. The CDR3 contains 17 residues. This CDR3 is CASSLYVPGGGRDTQYF. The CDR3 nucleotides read TGTGCCAGCAGCTTATATGTCCCGGGGGGGGGCAGGGATACGCAGTATTTT. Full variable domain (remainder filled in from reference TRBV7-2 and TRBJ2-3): GAGVSQSPSNKVTEKGKDVELRCDPISGHTALYWYRQSLGQGLEFLIYFQGNSAPDKSGLPSDRFSAERTGGSVSTLTIQRTQQEDSAVYLCASSLYVPGGGRDTQYFGPGTRLTVL.

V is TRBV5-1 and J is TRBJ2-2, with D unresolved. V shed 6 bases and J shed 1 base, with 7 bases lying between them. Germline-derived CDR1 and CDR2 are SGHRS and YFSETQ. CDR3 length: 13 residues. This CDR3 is CASTGMNTGELFF. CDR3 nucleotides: TGCGCCAGCACCGGAATGAACACCGGGGAGCTGTTTTTT.

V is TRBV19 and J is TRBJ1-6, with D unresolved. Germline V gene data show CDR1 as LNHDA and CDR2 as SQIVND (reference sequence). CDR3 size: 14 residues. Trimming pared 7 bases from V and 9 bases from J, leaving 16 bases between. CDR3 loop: CASTTKLARSPLHF. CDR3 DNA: TGTGCCAGTACCACCAAACTAGCTCGTTCACCCCTCCACTTT.

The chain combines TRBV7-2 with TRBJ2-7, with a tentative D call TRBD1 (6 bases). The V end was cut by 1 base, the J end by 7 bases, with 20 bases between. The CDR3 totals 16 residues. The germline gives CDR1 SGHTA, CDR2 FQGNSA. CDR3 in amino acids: CASSLDKVKGGGEQYF. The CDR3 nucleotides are TGTGCCAGCAGCTTAGACAAAGTAAAAGGGGGTGGGGAGCAGTACTTC.

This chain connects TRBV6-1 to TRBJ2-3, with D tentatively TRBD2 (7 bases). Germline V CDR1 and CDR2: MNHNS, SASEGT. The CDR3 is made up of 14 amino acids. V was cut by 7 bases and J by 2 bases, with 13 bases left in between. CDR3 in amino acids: CASTRGGITDTQYF. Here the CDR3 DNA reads TGTGCCAGCACTAGGGGGGGAATCACAGATACGCAGTATTTT.

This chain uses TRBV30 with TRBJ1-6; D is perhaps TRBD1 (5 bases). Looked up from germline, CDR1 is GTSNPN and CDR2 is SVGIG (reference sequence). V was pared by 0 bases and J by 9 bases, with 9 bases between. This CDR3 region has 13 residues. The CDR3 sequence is CAWSVSGGSPLHF. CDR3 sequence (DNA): TGTGCCTGGAGTGTAAGCGGGGGTTCACCCCTCCACTTT.

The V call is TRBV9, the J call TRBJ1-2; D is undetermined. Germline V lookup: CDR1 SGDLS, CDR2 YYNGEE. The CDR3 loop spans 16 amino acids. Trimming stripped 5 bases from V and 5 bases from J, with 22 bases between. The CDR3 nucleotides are TGTGCCAGCAGTGACCGAGCCACGGCCTCTTATTATGGCTACACCTTC. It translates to CASSDRATASYYGYTF.

The CDR3 region is CASSIGGTGRGTQYF. The CDR3 nucleotides read TGTGCCAGTAGTATTGGTGGGACGGGGCGAGGGACCCAGTACTTC. The rearrangement uses TRBV19 and TRBJ2-5; D tentatively fits TRBD1 or TRBD2 (5 bases each). Trimming stripped 3 bases from V and 7 bases from J, with 18 bases between. This CDR3 region has 15 residues. Germline lookup yields CDR1 LNHDA and CDR2 SQIVND (reference sequence).

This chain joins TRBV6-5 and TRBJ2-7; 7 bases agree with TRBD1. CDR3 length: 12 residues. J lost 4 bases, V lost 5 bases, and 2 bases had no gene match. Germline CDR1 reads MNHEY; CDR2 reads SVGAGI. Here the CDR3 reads CASSLDRYEQYF. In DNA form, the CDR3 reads TGTGCCAGCAGTCTGGACAGGTACGAGCAGTACTTC.